This T cell receptor (beta chain) was profiled in a study of T cell repertoires in cytomegalovirus infection. Across the study: CMV infection together with matching HLA type was indicated by public TCR beta signatures.

TCRdb redid the calling of the reads with MiXCR, one entry per CDR3 protein. The sample holds 200,000 to 300,000 distinct CDR3 sequences, roughly 10% seen once. This clonotype turned up a few times. What it binds is unknown. Germline CDR1 and CDR2: SQVTM and ANQGSEA. V lost 4 bases and J 3 bases, leaving 10 bases between the germline ends. The CDR3 spans 12 residues. Study-level results: Ex vivo responses were dominated by HLA-C-restricted CMV-specific TCR beta clonotypes.

Input material: PBMCs. The chain employs TRBV29-1 and TRBJ2-7; D uncertain. The clonotype originates from a human donor in good health (CMV status not recorded). Some clones in this sample may be carry-over from other donors' samples. The CDR3 DNA sequence: TGCAGCGTTGGGTCCGTATACTACGAGCAGTACTTC. It is translated as CSVGSVYYEQYF.